This TCR beta chain came from a study of OX40 agonist ivuxolimab in advanced cancers. Across the study: Dose-escalation patients suffered from hepatocellular carcinoma, melanoma, renal cell or head and neck cancer. Eligibility admitted prior anti-PD-1, anti-PD-L1 or anti-CTLA-4 therapy; about 40% had some. Partial responses were seen in three patients, one with hepatocellular carcinoma and two with cutaneous melanoma.

This clone was counted once. Only in-frame clones appear in the TCRdb table, and some are missing; sequencing was by immunoSEQ multiplex PCR. The sample holds around 66,000 clones, 87% seen once. Per the germline V gene, CDR1 is SGHNT and CDR2 is YYREEE (reference sequence). J gave up 8 bases and V 5 bases, and 15 bases lay outside the gene matches. There are 17 residues in the CDR3. Patients who had autoimmune disease history or got systemic immunosuppression were left out. The receptor was isolated from an adult with an advanced solid tumor such as melanoma, head and neck, liver or kidney cancer. The sample was CD4+ or CD8+ T cells sorted from blood, taken in a trial of the OX40 agonist ivuxolimab. J is TRBJ1-4 and V is TRBV5-4; 10 bases agree with TRBD1. CDR3 sequence: CASSTGTGAPRGEKLFF. The DNA for the CDR3 is TGTGCCAGCAGTACCGGGACAGGGGCTCCTCGGGGGGAAAAACTGTTTTTT.